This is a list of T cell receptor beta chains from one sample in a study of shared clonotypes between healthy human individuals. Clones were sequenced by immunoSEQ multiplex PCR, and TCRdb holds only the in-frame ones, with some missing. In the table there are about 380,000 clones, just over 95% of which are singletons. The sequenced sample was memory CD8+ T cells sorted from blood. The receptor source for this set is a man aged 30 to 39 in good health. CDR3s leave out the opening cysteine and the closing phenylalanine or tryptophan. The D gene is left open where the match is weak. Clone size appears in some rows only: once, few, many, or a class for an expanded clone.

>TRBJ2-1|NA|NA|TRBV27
ASRQVDNEQF
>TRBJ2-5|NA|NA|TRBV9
ASSPGETQY
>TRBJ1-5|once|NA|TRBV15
ATSREGSVYSNQPQH
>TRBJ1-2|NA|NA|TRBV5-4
ASSFYLTGGYT
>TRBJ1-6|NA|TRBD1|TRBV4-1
ASSQDSPGTGRTYNSPLH
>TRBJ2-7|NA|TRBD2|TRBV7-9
ASSFGLAAYEQY
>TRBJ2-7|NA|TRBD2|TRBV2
ASSEQAGVYPHEQY
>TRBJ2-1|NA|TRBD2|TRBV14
ASSPGTSFNNEQF
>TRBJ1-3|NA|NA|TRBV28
ASRTGQGNTIY
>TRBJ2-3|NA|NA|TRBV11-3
ASSLDWYDTQY
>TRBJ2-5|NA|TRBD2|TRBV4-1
ASSQEGGVQETQY
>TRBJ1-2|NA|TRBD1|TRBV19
ASSIGTGYGYT
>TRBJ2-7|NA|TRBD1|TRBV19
ASRGTGNYEQY
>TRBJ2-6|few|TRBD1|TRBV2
ASRSGTGGANVLT
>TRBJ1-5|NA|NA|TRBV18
ASSPREQGGQPQH
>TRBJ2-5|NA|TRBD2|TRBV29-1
SVSSGGVDTQY
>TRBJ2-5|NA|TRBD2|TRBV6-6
ASSYREGETQY
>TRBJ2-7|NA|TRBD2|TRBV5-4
ASSPGAGGSYEQY
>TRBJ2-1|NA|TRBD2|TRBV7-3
ASSLDGTSGNNEQF
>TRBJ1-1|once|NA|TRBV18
ASSPELMNTEAF
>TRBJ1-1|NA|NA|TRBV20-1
GLSEAF
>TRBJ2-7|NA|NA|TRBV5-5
ASSLDTYEQY
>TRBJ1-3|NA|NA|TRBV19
ASSSRQDSGNTIY